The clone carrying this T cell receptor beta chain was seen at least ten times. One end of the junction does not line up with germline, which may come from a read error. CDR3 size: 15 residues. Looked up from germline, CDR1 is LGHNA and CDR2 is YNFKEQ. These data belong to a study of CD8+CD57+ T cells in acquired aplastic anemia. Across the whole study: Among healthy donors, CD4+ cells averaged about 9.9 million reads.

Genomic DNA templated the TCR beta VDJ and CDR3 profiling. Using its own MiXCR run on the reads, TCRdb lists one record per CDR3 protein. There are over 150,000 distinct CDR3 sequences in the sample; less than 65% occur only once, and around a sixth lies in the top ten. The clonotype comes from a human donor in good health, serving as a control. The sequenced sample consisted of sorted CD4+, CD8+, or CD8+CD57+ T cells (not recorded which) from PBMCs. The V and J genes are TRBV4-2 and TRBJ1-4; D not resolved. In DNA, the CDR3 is TGTGCCAGCAGCCAACCGGGAGGACCTAACGAAAAACTGTTTTTT. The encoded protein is CASSQPGGPNEKLFF.